This T cell receptor (beta chain) was retrieved from a study of beta chain features in type 1 diabetes. Turning to the study itself: Regarding age, gender and cell yields, patients proved similar to healthy donors.

The germline V gene encodes CDR1 MNHEY and CDR2 SVGAGI. The V end lost 0 bases, the J end lost 3 bases, and 9 bases lay between the germline ends. The CDR3 covers 14 residues. Study conclusions and caveats: Patients' naive, central memory and regulatory TCRB repertoires appeared more alike than those of healthy donors. Moderate but significant shortening of TCRB CDR3s was recorded in all four CD4+ subsets from Type 1 diabetes patients.

This clone was counted between two and nine times. Its target is not known. This sample includes further DNA sequences coding for the same CDR3. Expressed TCRB transcripts were sequenced after all isolated RNA was converted to cDNA. About 3.7 million reads, on average, came from each naive, central memory and regulatory T cell sample. The protocol was immunoSEQ multiplex PCR, while the TCRdb copy is restricted to in-frame clones and leaves out a portion. In the table there are 500,000 to 800,000 clones, roughly 12% of which are singletons. The V call is TRBV6-5, the J call TRBJ2-7, with D possibly matching TRBD1 (6 bases). The specimen sequenced was naive CD4+ T cells from blood. The receptor's source is a man between 25 and 39 years old with type 1 diabetes. CDR3 in DNA: TGTGCCAGCAGTTACTCGTACAGGGACTACGAGCAGTACTTC. Protein sequence: CASSYSYRDYEQYF.